The clone carrying this T cell receptor beta chain was recorded once. Here immunoSEQ multiplex PCR was the method, and the copy in TCRdb shows in-frame clones only, minus some. The sample lists some 200,000 clones; around 80% were seen once. The data are from a study of blood T cell repertoires in COVID-19. Study as a whole: Samples taken during acute and convalescent COVID-19 were collected in the United States, Italy and Spain. T cells, B-cell-depleted T cells, or PBMCs provided the cDNA or gDNA that served as material.

The CDR3 sequence is 16 residues long. The junction had 4 bases not matched to a gene; V was cut back by 1 base and J by 1 base. CDR1 and CDR2 (germline): LGHNA, YSLEER. The sample taken for sequencing was peripheral blood. The TCR comes from a human donor with acute or convalescent COVID-19. The donor label of this sample is uncertain. V usage is TRBV4-3 and J usage is TRBJ1-3, with 7 bases fitting TRBD1. The CDR3 DNA follows: TGCGCCAGCAGCCAAGGGACAGGTACATCTGGAAACACCATATATTTT. Translation: CASSQGTGTSGNTIYF.